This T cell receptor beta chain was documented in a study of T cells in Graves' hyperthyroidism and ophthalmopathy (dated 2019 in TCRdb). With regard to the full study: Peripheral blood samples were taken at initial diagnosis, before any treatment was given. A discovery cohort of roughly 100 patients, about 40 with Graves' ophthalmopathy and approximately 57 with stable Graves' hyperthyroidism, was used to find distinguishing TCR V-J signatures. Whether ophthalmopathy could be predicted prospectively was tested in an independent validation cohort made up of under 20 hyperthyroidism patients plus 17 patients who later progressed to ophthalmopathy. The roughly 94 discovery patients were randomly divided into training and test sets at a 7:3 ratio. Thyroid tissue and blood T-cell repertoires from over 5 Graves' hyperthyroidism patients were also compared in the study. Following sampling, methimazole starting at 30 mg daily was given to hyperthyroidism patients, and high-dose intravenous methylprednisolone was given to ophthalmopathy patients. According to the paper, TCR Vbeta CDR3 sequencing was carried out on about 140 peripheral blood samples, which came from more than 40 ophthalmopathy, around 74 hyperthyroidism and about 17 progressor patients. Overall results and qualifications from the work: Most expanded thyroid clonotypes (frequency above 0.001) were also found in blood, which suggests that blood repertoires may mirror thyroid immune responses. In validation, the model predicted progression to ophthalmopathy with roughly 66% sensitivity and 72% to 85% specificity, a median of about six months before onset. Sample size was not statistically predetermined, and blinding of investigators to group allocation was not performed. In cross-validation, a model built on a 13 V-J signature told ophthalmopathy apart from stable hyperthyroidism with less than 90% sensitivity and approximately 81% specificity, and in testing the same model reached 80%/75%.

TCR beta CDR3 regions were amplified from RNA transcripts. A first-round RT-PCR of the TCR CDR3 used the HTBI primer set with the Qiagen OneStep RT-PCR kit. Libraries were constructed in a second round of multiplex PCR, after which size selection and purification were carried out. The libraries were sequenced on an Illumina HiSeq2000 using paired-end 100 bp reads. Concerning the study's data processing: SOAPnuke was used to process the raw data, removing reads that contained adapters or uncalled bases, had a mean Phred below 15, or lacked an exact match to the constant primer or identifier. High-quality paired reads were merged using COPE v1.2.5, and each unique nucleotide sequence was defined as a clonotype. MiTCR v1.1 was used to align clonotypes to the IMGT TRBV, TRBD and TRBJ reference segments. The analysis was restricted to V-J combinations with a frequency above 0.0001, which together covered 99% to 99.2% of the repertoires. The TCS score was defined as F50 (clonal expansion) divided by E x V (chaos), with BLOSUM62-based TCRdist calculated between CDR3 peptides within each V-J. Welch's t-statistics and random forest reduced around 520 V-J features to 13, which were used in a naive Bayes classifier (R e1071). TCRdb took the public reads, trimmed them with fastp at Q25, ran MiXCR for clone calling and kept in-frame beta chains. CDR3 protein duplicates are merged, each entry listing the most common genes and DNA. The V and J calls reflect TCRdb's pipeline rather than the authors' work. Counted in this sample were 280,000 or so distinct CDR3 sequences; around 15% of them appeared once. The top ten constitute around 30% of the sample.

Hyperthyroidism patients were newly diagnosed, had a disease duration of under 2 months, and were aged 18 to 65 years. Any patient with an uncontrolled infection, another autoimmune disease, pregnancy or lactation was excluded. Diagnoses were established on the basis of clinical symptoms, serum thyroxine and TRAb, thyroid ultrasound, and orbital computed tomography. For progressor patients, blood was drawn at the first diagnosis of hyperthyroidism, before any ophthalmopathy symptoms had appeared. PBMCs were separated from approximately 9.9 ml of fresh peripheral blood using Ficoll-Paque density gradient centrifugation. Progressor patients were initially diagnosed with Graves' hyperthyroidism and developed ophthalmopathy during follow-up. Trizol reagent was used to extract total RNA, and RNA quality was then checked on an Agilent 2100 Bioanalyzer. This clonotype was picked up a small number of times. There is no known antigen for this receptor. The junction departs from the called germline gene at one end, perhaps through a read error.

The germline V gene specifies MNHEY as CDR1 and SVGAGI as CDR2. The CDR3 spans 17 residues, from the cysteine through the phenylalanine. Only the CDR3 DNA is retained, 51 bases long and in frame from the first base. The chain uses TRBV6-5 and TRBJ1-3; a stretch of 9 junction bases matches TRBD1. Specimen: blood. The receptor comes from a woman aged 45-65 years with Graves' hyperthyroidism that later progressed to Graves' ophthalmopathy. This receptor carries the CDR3 CASSYGLQQGAGNTTYF. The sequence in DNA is TGTGCCAGCAGTTACGGTCTCCAACAGGGGGCTGGAAACACCACATATTTT.